Sequencing of this T cell receptor (beta chain) was carried out in a study of blood T cell repertoires in COVID-19. Study context: Acute and convalescent COVID-19 samples came from the United States, Italy and Spain. T cells, B-cell-depleted T cells, or PBMCs provided the cDNA or gDNA that served as material.

As processed by the authors: Estimation of nucleated cell counts relied on the amplification of reference gene primers. Sequencing used immunoSEQ multiplex PCR; TCRdb keeps in-frame clones, though not all of them. V and J calls and clone size are given by that table; D and trimming were obtained from the DNA. The sample lists 150,000 to 200,000 clones; 86% were seen once. CDR1 is MNHEY and CDR2 is SMNVEV in the germline V gene (reference sequence). The CDR3 has 13 residues. V was pared by 6 bases and J by 2 bases, with 8 bases between. The source material was peripheral blood. The receptor was isolated from a woman over 75 in a cohort sampled during active or convalescent COVID-19. V and J are TRBV27 and TRBJ1-3; weak D call: TRBD1 (5 bases). The DNA of the CDR3 is TGTGCCAGCAGAGACAGAGCTGGAAACACCATATATTTT. Residues: CASRDRAGNTIYF.